This T cell receptor beta chain derives from a study of shared clonotypes between healthy human individuals. About this clone itself: Its specificity is not known.

The CDR3 contains 14 residues. CDR1 MGHDK and CDR2 SYGVNS come from the germline V gene. V shed 2 bases, J shed 9 bases, and the junction held 6 bases outside the gene matches. The data were produced by immunoSEQ multiplex PCR, yet TCRdb's version contains in-frame clones alone and is incomplete. The sample includes hundreds of thousands of clones, about 96% seen only once; the top ten take less than 0.13%. Naive CD8 cells lacked CD45RO, underwent positive selection for CCR7 and left out terminally differentiated effector memory CD45RA+ cells. Study-wide points: Several donors showed sharing of approximately 5% of naive CD4 clonotypes.

The sequence derives from a young woman in good health. The sequencing input was naive CD8+ T cells sorted from blood. V usage is TRBV25-1 and J usage is TRBJ2-1; 8 nucleotides agree with TRBD2. CDR3 protein: CASSEVLAGGEQFF. The CDR3, as DNA: TGTGCCAGCAGTGAAGTCCTAGCGGGTGGTGAGCAGTTCTTC.